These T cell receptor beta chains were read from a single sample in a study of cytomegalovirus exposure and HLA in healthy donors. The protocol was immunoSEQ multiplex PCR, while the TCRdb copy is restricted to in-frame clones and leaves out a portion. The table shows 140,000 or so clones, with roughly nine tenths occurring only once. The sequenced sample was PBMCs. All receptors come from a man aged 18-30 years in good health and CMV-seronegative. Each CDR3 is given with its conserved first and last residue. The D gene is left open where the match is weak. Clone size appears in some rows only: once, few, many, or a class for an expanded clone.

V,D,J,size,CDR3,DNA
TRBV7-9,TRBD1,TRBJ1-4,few,CASSLIWDRVEKLFF,TGTGCCAGCAGCTTAATCTGGGACAGGGTGGAGAAACTGTTTTTT
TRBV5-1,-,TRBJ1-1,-,CASSLWDSNTEAFF,TGCGCCAGCAGCTTGTGGGACTCAAACACTGAAGCTTTCTTT
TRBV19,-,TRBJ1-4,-,CASNSYAEKLFF,TGTGCCAGTAACTCTTACGCTGAAAAACTGTTTTTT
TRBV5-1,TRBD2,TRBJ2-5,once,CASSLGLAGSTVETQYF,TGCGCCAGCAGCTTGGGACTAGCGGGTTCTACGGTAGAGACCCAGTACTTC
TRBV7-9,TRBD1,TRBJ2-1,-,CASSSQGFNEQFF,TGTGCCAGCAGCTCACAGGGGTTCAATGAGCAGTTCTTC
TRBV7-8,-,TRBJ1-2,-,CASSFDVDRVYGYTF,TGTGCCAGCAGCTTCGACGTGGACAGAGTCTATGGCTACACCTTC
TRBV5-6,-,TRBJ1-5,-,CASSQGNQPQHF,TGTGCCAGCTCGCAGGGAAATCAGCCCCAGCATTTT
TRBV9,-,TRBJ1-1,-,CASSVDGQNTEAFF,TGTGCCAGCAGCGTAGATGGACAAAACACTGAAGCTTTCTTT
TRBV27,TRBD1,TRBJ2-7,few,CASSLAPDRAGEQYF,TGTGCCAGCAGTTTAGCGCCGGACAGGGCCGGCGAGCAGTACTTC
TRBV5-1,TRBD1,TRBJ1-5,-,CASSLQGNQPQHF,TGCGCCAGCAGCTTACAGGGGAATCAGCCCCAGCATTTT
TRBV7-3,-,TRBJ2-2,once,CASSPGPGDITGELFF,TGTGCCAGCAGCCCCGGGCCCGGGGATATCACCGGGGAGCTGTTTTTT
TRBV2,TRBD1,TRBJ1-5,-,CASSEARTGVQPQHF,TGTGCCAGCAGTGAAGCCCGGACAGGGGTTCAGCCCCAGCATTTT
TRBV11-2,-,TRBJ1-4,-,CASSLEGSTNEKLFF,TGTGCCAGCAGCTTGGAGGGTTCAACTAATGAAAAACTGTTTTTT
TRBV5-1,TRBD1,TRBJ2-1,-,CASSLWDRGYNEQFF,TGCGCCAGCAGCTTGTGGGACAGGGGATACAATGAGCAGTTCTTC
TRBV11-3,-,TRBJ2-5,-,CASSLGQEVETQYF,TGTGCCAGCAGCTTAGGACAGGAAGTAGAGACCCAGTACTTC
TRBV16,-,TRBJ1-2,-,CASSQYTGDDYGYTF,TGTGCCAGCAGCCAATACACAGGCGATGACTATGGCTACACCTTC
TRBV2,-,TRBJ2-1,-,CASKRSGFSYNEQFF,TGTGCCAGCAAGAGGAGCGGATTCTCCTACAATGAGCAGTTCTTC
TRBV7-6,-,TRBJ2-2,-,CASSLNREIGELFF,TGTGCCAGCAGCTTAAACAGGGAAATAGGGGAGCTGTTTTTT
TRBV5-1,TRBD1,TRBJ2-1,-,CASLAGTGVVGGGNEQFF,TGCGCCAGTCTAGCCGGGACAGGGGTCGTAGGCGGGGGCAATGAGCAGTTCTTC
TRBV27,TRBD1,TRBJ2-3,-,CASSLSRGHIRYGTDTQYF,TGTGCCAGCAGTTTATCCAGGGGGCACATTCGATACGGCACAGATACGCAGTATTTT
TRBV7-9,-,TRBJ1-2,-,CASSLGRAGQYYGYTF,TGTGCCAGCAGCTTAGGGAGGGCGGGGCAGTACTATGGCTACACCTTC
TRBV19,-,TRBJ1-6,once,CASSIGGRVSPLHF,TGTGCCAGTAGTATCGGGGGGCGCGTTTCACCCCTCCACTTT
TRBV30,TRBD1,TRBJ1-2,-,CARGDRANYGYTF,TGTGCCCGAGGGGACAGGGCTAACTATGGCTACACCTTC
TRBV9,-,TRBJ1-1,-,CASSANRVGTEAFF,TGTGCCAGCAGCGCAAACAGGGTTGGCACTGAAGCTTTCTTT
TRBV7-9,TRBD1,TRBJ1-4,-,CASSPRGQVDEKLFF,TGTGCCAGCAGCCCACGGGGACAGGTGGATGAAAAACTGTTTTTT
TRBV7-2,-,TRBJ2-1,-,CASSPRGRYNEQFF,TGTGCCAGCAGCCCGCGGGGGCGCTACAATGAGCAGTTCTTC
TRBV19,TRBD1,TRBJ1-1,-,CASSKTGVMNTEAFF,TGTGCCAGTAGTAAAACAGGGGTTATGAACACTGAAGCTTTCTTT
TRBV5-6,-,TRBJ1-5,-,CASSPGRGQPQHF,TGTGCCAGCAGCCCAGGGAGGGGTCAGCCCCAGCATTTT
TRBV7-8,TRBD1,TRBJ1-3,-,CASSPLALDRVGNTIYF,TGTGCCAGCAGCCCCCTAGCCCTGGACAGGGTTGGAAACACCATATATTTT
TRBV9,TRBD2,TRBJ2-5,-,CASSVDPSGGGETQYF,TGTGCCAGCAGCGTAGATCCTAGCGGGGGAGGAGAGACCCAGTACTTC
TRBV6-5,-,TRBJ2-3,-,CASTLSPGHNTQYF,TGTGCCAGCACCCTCTCACCGGGACACAATACGCAGTATTTT
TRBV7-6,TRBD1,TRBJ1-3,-,CASSLSQGAGNTIYF,TGTGCCAGCAGCTTATCACAGGGGGCTGGAAACACCATATATTTT
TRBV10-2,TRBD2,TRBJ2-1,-,CASRGTSGGAVNEQFF,TGCGCCAGCCGAGGGACTAGCGGGGGGGCTGTCAATGAGCAGTTCTTC
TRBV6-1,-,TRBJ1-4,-,CASDRATNEKLFF,TGTGCCAGCGACCGGGCAACTAATGAAAAACTGTTTTTT
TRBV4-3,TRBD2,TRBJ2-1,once,CASSQVGAGGPQGEQFF,TGCGCCAGCAGCCAAGTGGGGGCGGGAGGGCCCCAGGGTGAGCAGTTCTTC
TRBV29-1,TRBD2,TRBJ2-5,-,CSVESGREWEETQYF,TGCAGCGTTGAATCAGGGCGGGAGTGGGAAGAGACCCAGTACTTC
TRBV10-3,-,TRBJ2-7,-,CAISVGQSYEQYF,TGTGCCATCAGTGTAGGACAGTCCTACGAGCAGTACTTC
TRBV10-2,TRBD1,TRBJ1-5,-,CASLGQGANQPQHF,TGCGCCAGCTTAGGACAGGGGGCAAATCAGCCCCAGCATTTT
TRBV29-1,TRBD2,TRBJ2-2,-,CSVWAPGLAGDTGELFF,TGCAGCGTGTGGGCCCCGGGACTAGCGGGAGACACCGGGGAGCTGTTTTTT
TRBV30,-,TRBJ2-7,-,CAWNTQGGDEQYF,TGTGCCTGGAACACACAAGGGGGAGACGAGCAGTACTTC
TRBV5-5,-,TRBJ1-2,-,CASSLVAGLNYGYTF,TGTGCCAGCAGCTTGGTAGCAGGGCTTAACTATGGCTACACCTTC
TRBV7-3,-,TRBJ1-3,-,CASSDQGGSGNTIYF,TGTGCCAGCTCAGACCAAGGGGGTTCGGGAAACACCATATATTTT
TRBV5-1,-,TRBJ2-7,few,CASSLYEGGAYEQYF,TGCGCCAGCAGCCTGTACGAGGGAGGAGCCTACGAGCAGTACTTC
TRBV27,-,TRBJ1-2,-,CASRLMGGTYGYTF,TGTGCCAGCAGACTCATGGGGGGAACCTATGGCTACACCTTC
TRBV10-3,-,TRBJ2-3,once,CAIRESTDTQYF,TGTGCCATCAGGGAATCCACAGATACACAGTATTTT
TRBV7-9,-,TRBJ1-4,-,CASSSDLWTTTNEKLFF,TGTGCCAGCAGCTCCGACCTATGGACAACAACTAATGAAAAACTGTTTTTT
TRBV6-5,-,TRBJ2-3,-,CASSYGGRGRTDTQYF,TGTGCCAGCAGTTACGGGGGCAGGGGCCGCACAGATACGCAGTATTTT
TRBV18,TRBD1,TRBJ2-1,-,CASSPPPGQRILSYNEQFF,TGTGCCAGCTCCCCTCCCCCGGGACAGCGGATTCTCTCCTACAATGAGCAGTTCTTC
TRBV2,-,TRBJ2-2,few,CAGGTARTGELFF,TGTGCCGGAGGGACGGCAAGGACCGGGGAGCTGTTTTTT
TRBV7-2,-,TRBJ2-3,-,CASSFGGPDTQYF,TGTGCCAGCAGCTTTGGGGGCCCAGATACGCAGTATTTT
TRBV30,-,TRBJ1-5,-,CAWSVWGLSQPQHF,TGTGCCTGGAGTGTTTGGGGACTTAGCCAGCCCCAGCATTTT
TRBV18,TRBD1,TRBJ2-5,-,CASSPGTGGVETQYF,TGTGCCAGCTCACCAGGGACAGGGGGCGTAGAGACCCAGTACTTC
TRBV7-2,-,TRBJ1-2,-,CASSLASVDHGYTF,TGTGCCAGCAGCTTAGCCAGCGTCGACCATGGCTACACCTTC
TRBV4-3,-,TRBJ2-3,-,CASSRRQYADTQYF,TGCGCCAGCAGCCGTAGACAGTACGCAGATACGCAGTATTTT
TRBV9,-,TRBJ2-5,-,CASSVGDGGGETQYF,TGTGCCAGCAGCGTAGGAGACGGGGGAGGAGAGACCCAGTACTTC
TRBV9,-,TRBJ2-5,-,CASSVAGGGSGETQYF,TGTGCCAGCAGCGTAGCGGGGGGCGGGTCCGGGGAGACCCAGTACTTC
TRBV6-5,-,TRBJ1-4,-,CASSYSGTRDEKLFF,TGTGCCAGCAGTTACTCGGGGACACGGGATGAAAAACTGTTTTTT
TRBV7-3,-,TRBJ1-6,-,CASSLRERWGSPLHF,TGTGCCAGCAGCTTACGGGAGCGTTGGGGTTCACCCCTCCACTTT
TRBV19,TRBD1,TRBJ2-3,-,CASSPTPGRGPTDTQYF,TGTGCCAGTAGTCCAACTCCCGGCAGGGGGCCTACAGATACGCAGTATTTT